The entry that follows covers one T cell receptor beta chain sequence. Methods used by the authors: Junction-only immunoSEQ data arrived without quality scores, meaning filtering differed. Profiling relied on immunoSEQ multiplex PCR, and the TCRdb table lists in-frame clones only, not all of them. V and J calls and clone size are copied from that table; D and trimming were computed from the DNA. The table includes more than 450,000 clones, 79% detected once. V lost 2 bases and J lost 8, with 21 bases in between. Germline-derived CDR1 and CDR2 are GTSNPN and SVGIG (reference sequence). The CDR3 is 15 amino acids. The data derive from a study of shared clonotypes between healthy human individuals. The wider study: Samples came from a couple of female and a few male donors aged 18 to 49.

The sequence came from a woman in her 40s in good health. Some clones in this sample may be carry-over from other donors' samples. The specimen sequenced was PBMCs. The J gene is TRBJ1-2, the V gene TRBV30; D is unclear. DNA for the CDR3: TGTGCCTGGAGTAATCCCGGGCCCCGTTTATGGGGCTACACCTTC. It translates to CAWSNPGPRLWGYTF. The full variable domain, completed using reference TRBV30 and TRBJ1-2, is SQTIHQWPATLVQPVGSPLSLECTVEGTSNPNLYWYRQAAGRGLQLLFYSVGIGQISSEVPQNLSASRPQDRQFILSSKKLLLSDSGFYLCAWSNPGPRLWGYTFGSGTRLTVV.